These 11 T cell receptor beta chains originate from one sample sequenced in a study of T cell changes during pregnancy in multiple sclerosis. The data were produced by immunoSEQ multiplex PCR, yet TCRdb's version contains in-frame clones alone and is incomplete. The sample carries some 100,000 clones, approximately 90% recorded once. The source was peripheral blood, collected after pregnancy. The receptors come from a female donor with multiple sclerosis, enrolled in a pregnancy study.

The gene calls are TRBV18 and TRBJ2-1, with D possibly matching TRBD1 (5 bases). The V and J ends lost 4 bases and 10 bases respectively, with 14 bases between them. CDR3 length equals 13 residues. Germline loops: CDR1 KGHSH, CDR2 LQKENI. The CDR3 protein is CASSRPGSSEQFF. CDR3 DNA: TGTGCCAGCTCACGCCCAGGGTCCAGCGAGCAGTTCTTC.

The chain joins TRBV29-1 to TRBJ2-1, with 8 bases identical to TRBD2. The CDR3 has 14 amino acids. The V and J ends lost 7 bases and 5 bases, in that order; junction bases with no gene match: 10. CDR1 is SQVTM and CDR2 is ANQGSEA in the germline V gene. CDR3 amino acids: CSEGLAGPNNEQFF. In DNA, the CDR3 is TGCAGCGAGGGATTAGCGGGGCCCAACAATGAGCAGTTCTTC.

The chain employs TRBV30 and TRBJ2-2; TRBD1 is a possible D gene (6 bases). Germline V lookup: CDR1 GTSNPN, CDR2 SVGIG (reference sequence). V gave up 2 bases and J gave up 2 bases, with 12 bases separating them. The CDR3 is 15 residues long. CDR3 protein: CAWSNLDSNTGELFF. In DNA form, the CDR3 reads TGTGCCTGGAGTAATCTGGACAGTAACACCGGGGAGCTGTTTTTT.

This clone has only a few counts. CDR3 coding DNA: TGTGCCATCAGTGAGCCGGACAGCTATGGCTACACCTTC. It translates to CAISEPDSYGYTF. V is TRBV10-3 and J is TRBJ1-2; D might be TRBD1 (6 bases). V was trimmed by 2 bases and J by 4 bases, leaving 8 bases between them. CDR1 is ENHRY and CDR2 is SYGVKD in the germline V gene. The CDR3 has 13 amino acids.

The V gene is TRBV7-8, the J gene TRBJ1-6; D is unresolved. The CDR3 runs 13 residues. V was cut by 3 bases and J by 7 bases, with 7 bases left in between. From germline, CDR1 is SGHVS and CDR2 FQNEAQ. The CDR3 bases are TGTGCCAGCAGCTTCGGACTCAATTCACCCCTCCACTTT. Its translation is CASSFGLNSPLHF.

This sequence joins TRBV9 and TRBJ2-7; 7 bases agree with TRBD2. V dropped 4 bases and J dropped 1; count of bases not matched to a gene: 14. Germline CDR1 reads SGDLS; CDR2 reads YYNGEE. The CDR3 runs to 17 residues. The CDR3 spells CASSSRGSGAKSYEQYF. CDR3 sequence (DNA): TGTGCCAGCAGCTCCCGAGGAAGCGGGGCCAAATCCTACGAGCAGTACTTC. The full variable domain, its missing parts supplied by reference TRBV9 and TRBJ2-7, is DSGVTQTPKHLITATGQRVTLRCSPRSGDLSVYWYQQSLDQGLQFLIQYYNGEERAKGNILERFSAQQFPDLHSELNLSSLELGDSALYFCASSSRGSGAKSYEQYFGPGTRLTVT.

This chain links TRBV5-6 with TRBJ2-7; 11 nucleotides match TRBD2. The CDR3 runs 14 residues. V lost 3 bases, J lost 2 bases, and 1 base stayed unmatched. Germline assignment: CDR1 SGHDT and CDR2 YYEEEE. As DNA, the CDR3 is TGTGCCAGCAGCTGGGGACTAGCGGCCTACGAGCAGTACTTC. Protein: CASSWGLAAYEQYF. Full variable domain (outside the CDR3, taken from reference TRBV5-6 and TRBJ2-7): DAGVTQSPTHLIKTRGQQVTLRCSPKSGHDTVSWYQQALGQGPQFIFQYYEEEERQRGNFPDRFSGHQFPNYSSELNVNALLLGDSALYLCASSWGLAAYEQYFGPGTRLTVT.

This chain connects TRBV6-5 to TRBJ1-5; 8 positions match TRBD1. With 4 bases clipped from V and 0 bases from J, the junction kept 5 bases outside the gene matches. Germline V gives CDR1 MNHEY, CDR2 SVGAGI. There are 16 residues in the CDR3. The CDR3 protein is CASSSTGGNSNQPQHF. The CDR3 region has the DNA TGTGCCAGCAGTTCTACAGGGGGAAATAGCAATCAGCCCCAGCATTTT.

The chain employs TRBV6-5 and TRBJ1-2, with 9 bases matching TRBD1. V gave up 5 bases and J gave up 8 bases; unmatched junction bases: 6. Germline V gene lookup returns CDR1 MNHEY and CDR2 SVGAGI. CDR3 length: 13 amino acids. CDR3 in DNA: TGTGCCAGCAGTCAACGACAGGGGGTAGGCTACACCTTC. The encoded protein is CASSQRQGVGYTF.

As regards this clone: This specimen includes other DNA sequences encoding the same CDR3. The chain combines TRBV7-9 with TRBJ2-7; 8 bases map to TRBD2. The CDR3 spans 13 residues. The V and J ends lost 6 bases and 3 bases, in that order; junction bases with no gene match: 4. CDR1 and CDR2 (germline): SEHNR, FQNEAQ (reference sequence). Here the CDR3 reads CASSSSGSYEQYF. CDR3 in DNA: TGTGCCAGCAGTTCAAGCGGGAGCTACGAGCAGTACTTC.

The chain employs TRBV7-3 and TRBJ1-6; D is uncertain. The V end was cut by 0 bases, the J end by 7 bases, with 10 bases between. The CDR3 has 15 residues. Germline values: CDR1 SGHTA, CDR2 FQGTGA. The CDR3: CASSLTTGKNSPLHF. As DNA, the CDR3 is TGTGCCAGCAGCTTAACGACGGGGAAGAATTCACCCCTCCACTTT. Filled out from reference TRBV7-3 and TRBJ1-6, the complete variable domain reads GAGVSQTPSNKVTEKGKYVELRCDPISGHTALYWYRQSLGQGPEFLIYFQGTGAADDSGLPNDRFFAVRPEGSVSTLKIQRTERGDSAVYLCASSLTTGKNSPLHFGNGTRLTVT.